This TCR beta chain came from a study of control samples from healthy donors and cancer patients. The data were produced by immunoSEQ multiplex PCR, yet TCRdb's version contains in-frame clones alone and is incomplete. The repertoire holds about 83,000 clones, with around 91% as singletons. The CDR3 sequence is 14 residues long. CDR1 and CDR2 from the germline V gene are GTSNPN and SVGIG (reference sequence). V gene TRBV30 combines with J gene TRBJ1-1, with 9 bases aligning to TRBD1. Sequencing used blood. The receptor was isolated from a man aged 50-60 years in good health. The CDR3 DNA sequence: TGTGCGCAGGACAGGGGTTTGGGAGACACTGAAGCTTTCTTT. Its protein product is CAQDRGLGDTEAFF.